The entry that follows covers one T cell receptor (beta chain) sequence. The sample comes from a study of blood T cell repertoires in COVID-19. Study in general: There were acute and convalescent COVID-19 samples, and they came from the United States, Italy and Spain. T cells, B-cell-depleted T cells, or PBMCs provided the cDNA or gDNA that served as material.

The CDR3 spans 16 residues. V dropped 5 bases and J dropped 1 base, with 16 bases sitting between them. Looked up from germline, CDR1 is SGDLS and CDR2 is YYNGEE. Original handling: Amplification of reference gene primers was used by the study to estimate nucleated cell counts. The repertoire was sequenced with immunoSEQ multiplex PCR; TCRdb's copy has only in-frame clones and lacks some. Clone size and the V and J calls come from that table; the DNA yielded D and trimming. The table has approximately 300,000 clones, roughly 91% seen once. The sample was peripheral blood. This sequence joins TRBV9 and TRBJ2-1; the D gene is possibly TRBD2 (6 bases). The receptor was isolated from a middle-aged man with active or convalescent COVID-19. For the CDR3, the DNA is TGTGCCAGCAGTTTCGGGACTTTTAAATCCTACAATGAGCAGTTCTTC. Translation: CASSFGTFKSYNEQFF.